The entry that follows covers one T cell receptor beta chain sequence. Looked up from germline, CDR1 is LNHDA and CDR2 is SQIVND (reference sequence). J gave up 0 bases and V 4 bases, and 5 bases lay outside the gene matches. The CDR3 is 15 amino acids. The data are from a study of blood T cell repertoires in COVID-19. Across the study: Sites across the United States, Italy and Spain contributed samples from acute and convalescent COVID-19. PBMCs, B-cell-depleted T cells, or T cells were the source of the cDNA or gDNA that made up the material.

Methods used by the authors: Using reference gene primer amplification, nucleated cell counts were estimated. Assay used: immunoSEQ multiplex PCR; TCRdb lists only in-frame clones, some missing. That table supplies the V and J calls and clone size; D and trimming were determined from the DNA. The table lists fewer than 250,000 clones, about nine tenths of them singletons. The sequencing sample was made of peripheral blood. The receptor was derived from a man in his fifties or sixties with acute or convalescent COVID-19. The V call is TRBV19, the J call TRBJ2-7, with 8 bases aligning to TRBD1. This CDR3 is CASSTGQAGSYEQYF. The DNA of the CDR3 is TGTGCCAGTAGTACGGGACAGGCCGGCTCCTACGAGCAGTACTTC.